This is a list of T cell receptor beta chains from one sample in a study of OX40 agonist ivuxolimab in advanced cancers. Method: immunoSEQ multiplex PCR; TCRdb's copy keeps in-frame clones and lacks some. This sample yields around 15,000 clones, of which roughly 82% are seen a single time; roughly 2.3% belongs to the top ten. The sequenced sample was CD4+ or CD8+ T cells sorted from blood, obtained in a trial of the OX40 agonist ivuxolimab. These receptors all stem from an adult with an advanced solid tumor such as melanoma, head and neck, liver or kidney cancer. CDR3s include the opening cysteine and the closing phenylalanine or tryptophan. The D gene is left open where the match is weak. Expanded clones get a size class; other rows say once, few or many, or leave the size out.

v_call,j_call,d_call,clone_size,cdr3_nt,cdr3_aa
TRBV10-3,TRBJ1-2,NA,NA,TGTGCCATCAGTCCCAACGCAAACATGGATGGCTACACCTTC,CAISPNANMDGYTF
TRBV5-1,TRBJ2-7,TRBD1,NA,TGCGCCAGCAGCTTAGGACAGGGGGCCTACGAGCAGTACTTC,CASSLGQGAYEQYF
TRBV30,TRBJ2-5,TRBD2,NA,TGTGCCTGGAGTCAACCAGGCGGGAGTAGAAAAGAGACCCAGTACTTC,CAWSQPGGSRKETQYF
TRBV5-1,TRBJ2-1,NA,NA,TGCGCCAGCAGCCCCGGGACTCATAATGAGCAGTTCTTC,CASSPGTHNEQFF
TRBV5-4,TRBJ2-7,NA,NA,TGTGCCAGCAGCGACGGAGATGAGCAGTACTTC,CASSDGDEQYF
TRBV7-2,TRBJ1-6,NA,NA,TGTGCCAGCAGCCGAGATTCACCCCTCCACTTT,CASSRDSPLHF
TRBV15,TRBJ2-7,TRBD2,NA,TGTGCCACCAGCAGAGATCCCACTAGCGGGTCGTCCTACGAGCAGTACTTC,CATSRDPTSGSSYEQYF
TRBV30,TRBJ2-7,NA,once,TGTGCCTGGAGTGTACAAGGGAGAGAGCAGTACTTC,CAWSVQGREQYF
TRBV19,TRBJ1-2,NA,NA,TGTTCCAGTAGTTACCGGGACATACGAGATGGCTACACCTTC,CSSSYRDIRDGYTF
TRBV27,TRBJ2-1,TRBD2,NA,TGTGCCAGCTGGGGCGTAGCGGGAGGGGACAATGAGCAGTTCTTC,CASWGVAGGDNEQFF
TRBV19,TRBJ2-5,TRBD2,NA,TGTGCCAGTAGTTCACTAGCGGGAGCAGAGACCCAGTACTTC,CASSSLAGAETQYF
TRBV25-1,TRBJ2-3,NA,NA,TGTGCCAGCAGTGCCCACACTAGAGGGGTTGTAGATACGCAGTATTTT,CASSAHTRGVVDTQYF
TRBV7-9,TRBJ1-4,TRBD1,once,TGTGCCAGCAGCGCGGACAGGGCTGGGGCTAATGAAAAACTGTTTTTT,CASSADRAGANEKLFF
TRBV7-8,TRBJ2-7,NA,medium-sized,TGTGCCAGCAGCTTAATTTGGGGTTCTGGAGAGCAGTACTTC,CASSLIWGSGEQYF
TRBV5-1,TRBJ2-5,TRBD1,NA,TGCGCCAGCAGCTCTCAGGGGACAGACCAAGAGACCCAGTACTTC,CASSSQGTDQETQYF
TRBV18,TRBJ1-2,NA,NA,TGTGCCAGCTCACCAAAAGGGTTCGATGGCTACACCTTC,CASSPKGFDGYTF
TRBV7-9,TRBJ1-1,NA,once,TGTGCCAGCAGCTTACCCGGCCAGAGCGCTTTCTTT,CASSLPGQSAFF
TRBV7-9,TRBJ2-2,NA,NA,TGTGCCAGCAGCTTAGGACCTCTTAAAGCAAGGGCCAACGGGGAGCTGTTTTTT,CASSLGPLKARANGELFF
TRBV28,TRBJ1-6,NA,NA,TGTGCCAGCAGTCCAGGGACGGAGAGCTCCTATAATTCACCCCTCCACTTT,CASSPGTESSYNSPLHF
TRBV5-1,TRBJ2-1,TRBD2,NA,TGCGCCAGCGGTAGCGGGAGATCCACCGAGGAGCAGTTCTTC,CASGSGRSTEEQFF
TRBV5-1,TRBJ1-4,NA,NA,TGCGCCAGCAGCTTGGCCGAGGGATTCCAAGAAAAACTGTTTTTT,CASSLAEGFQEKLFF
TRBV19,TRBJ1-1,NA,NA,TGTGCCAGTAGTATCTGGGGGCAGGCTGAAGCTTTCTTT,CASSIWGQAEAFF
TRBV6-1,TRBJ2-7,NA,NA,TGTGCCAGCAGTGAAGGGGGACACTCCTACGAGCAGTACTTC,CASSEGGHSYEQYF
TRBV2,TRBJ2-4,NA,NA,TGTGCCAGCATGAGAGGGGATCTTCCAGAGGCGAGCATTCAGTACTTC,CASMRGDLPEASIQYF
TRBV12-5,TRBJ2-7,NA,once,TGTGCTAGTGGTTTATGGACTTTACCCTACGAGCAGTACTTC,CASGLWTLPYEQYF
TRBV19,TRBJ1-5,TRBD1,NA,TGTGCCAGTAGTAGGGGACAGTGGAATAGCAATCAGCCCCAGCATTTT,CASSRGQWNSNQPQHF
TRBV19,TRBJ1-5,TRBD1,NA,TGTGCCAGCAACCGGGACAGGGGACGTCAGCCCCAGCATTTT,CASNRDRGRQPQHF
TRBV2,TRBJ2-5,NA,NA,TGTGCCAGCAAAAGGACTGACAAGATGACCCAGTACTTC,CASKRTDKMTQYF
TRBV7-7,TRBJ2-2,NA,NA,TGTGCCAGCAGCCCCTCACGAGCTAGCAGGAACACCGGGGAGCTGTTTTTT,CASSPSRASRNTGELFF
TRBV21-1,TRBJ1-3,NA,NA,TGTGCCAGCAGCAAAGAGAGGGGGCTTGGAAACACCATATATTTT,CASSKERGLGNTIYF
TRBV9,TRBJ2-7,NA,NA,TGTGCCAGCAGCCCGAAGGGGCGGACCGAGCAGTACTTC,CASSPKGRTEQYF
TRBV5-1,TRBJ1-3,NA,NA,TGCGCCAGAACCGTGGAAGACAGACTCTCTGGAAACACCATATATTTT,CARTVEDRLSGNTIYF